This TCR beta chain was profiled in a study of T cell responses to AZD1222 COVID-19 vaccine. Study-level points and caveats: Close to half of all spike-specific TCRs reportedly target regions of the variants that are unmutated.

V gave up 5 bases and J gave up 2 bases, with 10 bases separating them. The CDR3 sequence is 14 residues long. CDR1 WNHNN and CDR2 SYGVQD come from the germline V gene (reference sequence). With regard to this clone: Its antigen remains unidentified.

The protocol was immunoSEQ multiplex PCR, while the TCRdb copy is restricted to in-frame clones and leaves out a portion. Among over 85,000 clones, less than 90% were seen once, and the ten largest hold 15% to 20%. Sequencing was performed on peripheral blood, taken on day 0 of AZD1222 vaccination. This clonotype was sampled from an adult in good health. V gene TRBV10-1 combines with J gene TRBJ1-3; D is possibly TRBD1 (5 bases). The CDR3 nucleotides are TGCGCCAGCAGTTCAGGACAAACTGGAAACACCATATATTTT. Protein: CASSSGQTGNTIYF.